This is a list of T cell receptor beta chains from one sample in a study of OX40 agonist ivuxolimab in advanced cancers. The assay was immunoSEQ multiplex PCR, and TCRdb's table has in-frame clones only and misses some. The sample includes roughly 76,000 clones, approximately 90% of them seen just once. The material was CD4+ or CD8+ T cells sorted from blood, obtained in a trial of the OX40 agonist ivuxolimab. The receptors were gathered from an adult with an advanced solid tumor such as melanoma, head and neck, liver or kidney cancer. The CDR3 runs from the conserved cysteine through the conserved F or W. A D gene is named only where the DNA matches it firmly. Rows give clone size only sometimes, using once, few, many, or a class for an expanded clone.

j_gene: TRBJ1-2; abundance: NA; d_gene: NA; v_gene: TRBV6-5; CDR3aa: CASSYKGVGYTF; CDR3nt: TGTGCCAGCAGTTACAAGGGGGTTGGCTACACCTTC
j_gene: TRBJ2-1; abundance: NA; d_gene: NA; v_gene: TRBV5-6; CDR3aa: CASSLGESYNEQFF; CDR3nt: TGTGCCAGCAGTCTAGGGGAGTCCTACAATGAGCAGTTCTTC
j_gene: TRBJ2-3; abundance: NA; d_gene: TRBD1; v_gene: TRBV2; CDR3aa: CASRATGANTDTQYF; CDR3nt: TGTGCCAGCAGAGCTACAGGGGCTAACACAGATACGCAGTATTTT
j_gene: TRBJ2-2; abundance: NA; d_gene: NA; v_gene: TRBV28; CDR3aa: CASSLYPGNTGELFF; CDR3nt: TGTGCCAGCAGTTTATATCCAGGGAACACCGGGGAGCTGTTTTTT
j_gene: TRBJ2-7; abundance: NA; d_gene: TRBD2; v_gene: TRBV30; CDR3aa: CAWSLWGLAGSYEQYF; CDR3nt: TGTGCCTGGAGCCTATGGGGACTAGCGGGCTCCTACGAGCAGTACTTC
j_gene: TRBJ2-7; abundance: NA; d_gene: NA; v_gene: TRBV28; CDR3aa: CASSPPGTASYEQYF; CDR3nt: TGTGCCAGCAGTCCCCCCGGGACGGCCTCCTACGAGCAGTACTTC
j_gene: TRBJ1-2; abundance: NA; d_gene: NA; v_gene: TRBV7-2; CDR3aa: CASSLAGGFNYGYTF; CDR3nt: TGTGCCAGCAGCTTAGCGGGTGGGTTCAACTATGGCTACACCTTC
j_gene: TRBJ1-2; abundance: once; d_gene: NA; v_gene: TRBV10-3; CDR3aa: CAIRGPVDSGYTF; CDR3nt: TGTGCCATCAGGGGGCCGGTCGACAGCGGCTACACCTTC
j_gene: TRBJ2-2; abundance: once; d_gene: TRBD1; v_gene: TRBV11-2; CDR3aa: CASSLDPRGPGELFF; CDR3nt: TGTGCCAGCAGCTTAGATCCCAGGGGGCCCGGGGAGCTGTTTTTT
j_gene: TRBJ2-1; abundance: NA; d_gene: NA; v_gene: TRBV29-1; CDR3aa: CSAWVRVRNEQFF; CDR3nt: TGCAGCGCCTGGGTCAGGGTACGGAATGAGCAGTTCTTC
j_gene: TRBJ2-7; abundance: NA; d_gene: NA; v_gene: TRBV6-5; CDR3aa: CASSYEFGRAYEQYF; CDR3nt: TGTGCCAGCAGTTACGAATTTGGGCGGGCCTACGAGCAGTACTTC
j_gene: TRBJ2-6; abundance: NA; d_gene: NA; v_gene: TRBV28; CDR3aa: CASSQGGANVLTF; CDR3nt: TGTGCCAGCAGCCAAGGTGGGGCCAACGTCCTGACTTTC
j_gene: TRBJ2-1; abundance: NA; d_gene: NA; v_gene: TRBV9; CDR3aa: CASSVATGHNEQFF; CDR3nt: TGTGCCAGCAGCGTAGCTACGGGGCACAATGAGCAGTTCTTC
j_gene: TRBJ2-7; abundance: NA; d_gene: TRBD2; v_gene: TRBV7-9; CDR3aa: CASSRTSGGYSSYEQYF; CDR3nt: TGTGCCAGCAGCCGTACTAGCGGGGGGTATAGCTCCTACGAGCAGTACTTC
j_gene: TRBJ1-1; abundance: NA; d_gene: NA; v_gene: TRBV2; CDR3aa: CAIRRGGRGTMEAFF; CDR3nt: TGTGCGATCCGCCGAGGGGGGCGCGGTACCATGGAAGCTTTCTTT
j_gene: TRBJ2-1; abundance: NA; d_gene: NA; v_gene: TRBV11-3; CDR3aa: CASSASGLGGSYNEQFF; CDR3nt: TGTGCCAGCAGCGCCTCGGGGTTGGGAGGCTCCTACAATGAGCAGTTCTTC
j_gene: TRBJ2-1; abundance: NA; d_gene: TRBD2; v_gene: TRBV27; CDR3aa: CASSTRPGLAGFSEQFF; CDR3nt: TGTGCCAGCAGTACCCGACCGGGACTAGCGGGCTTTTCCGAGCAGTTCTTC
j_gene: TRBJ1-1; abundance: NA; d_gene: NA; v_gene: TRBV5-5; CDR3aa: CASSLFPNTEAFF; CDR3nt: TGTGCCAGCAGCTTGTTTCCTAACACTGAAGCTTTCTTT
j_gene: TRBJ2-1; abundance: NA; d_gene: TRBD2; v_gene: TRBV5-5; CDR3aa: CASSTTSGSSYNEQFF; CDR3nt: TGTGCCAGCAGCACGACTAGCGGGAGCTCCTACAATGAGCAGTTCTTC
j_gene: TRBJ1-1; abundance: NA; d_gene: NA; v_gene: TRBV30; CDR3aa: CAWGSGGRRKTTEAFF; CDR3nt: TGTGCCTGGGGGTCCGGGGGCAGACGAAAGACAACCGAAGCTTTCTTT
j_gene: TRBJ2-7; abundance: few; d_gene: NA; v_gene: TRBV6-5; CDR3aa: CASSYSFSFSYEQYF; CDR3nt: TGTGCCAGCAGTTACTCGTTCAGTTTCTCCTACGAGCAGTACTTC
j_gene: TRBJ1-1; abundance: NA; d_gene: NA; v_gene: TRBV28; CDR3aa: CASTFGRRGTEAFF; CDR3nt: TGTGCCAGCACCTTCGGCAGGCGGGGCACTGAAGCTTTCTTT
j_gene: TRBJ1-2; abundance: NA; d_gene: TRBD1; v_gene: TRBV10-3; CDR3aa: CAISESGTGIAGYTF; CDR3nt: TGTGCCATCAGTGAGTCGGGGACAGGGATCGCTGGCTACACCTTC
j_gene: TRBJ2-1; abundance: NA; d_gene: TRBD1; v_gene: TRBV5-4; CDR3aa: CASSGTGSYNEQFF; CDR3nt: TGTGCCAGCAGCGGGACAGGGAGTTACAATGAGCAGTTCTTC
j_gene: TRBJ1-2; abundance: NA; d_gene: TRBD1; v_gene: TRBV4-1; CDR3aa: CASSQEPRTGPYGYTF; CDR3nt: TGCGCCAGCAGCCAGGAGCCCCGGACAGGGCCCTATGGCTACACCTTC
j_gene: TRBJ2-7; abundance: NA; d_gene: TRBD1; v_gene: TRBV7-9; CDR3aa: CASSFWGLVGTEVYEQYF; CDR3nt: TGTGCCAGCAGCTTCTGGGGGTTGGTCGGGACAGAGGTCTACGAGCAGTACTTC
j_gene: TRBJ2-3; abundance: NA; d_gene: NA; v_gene: TRBV5-1; CDR3aa: CASSRLDTDTQYF; CDR3nt: TGCGCCAGCAGCCGTCTGGACACAGATACGCAGTATTTT
j_gene: TRBJ2-2; abundance: NA; d_gene: NA; v_gene: TRBV11-2; CDR3aa: CASSLDWESNTGELFF; CDR3nt: TGTGCCAGCAGCTTAGATTGGGAGAGCAACACCGGGGAGCTGTTTTTT
j_gene: TRBJ2-7; abundance: NA; d_gene: TRBD1; v_gene: TRBV5-1; CDR3aa: CASSRSLPGQGAPYEQYF; CDR3nt: TGCGCCAGCAGCCGAAGCCTACCGGGACAGGGGGCCCCCTACGAGCAGTACTTC
j_gene: TRBJ1-3; abundance: NA; d_gene: NA; v_gene: TRBV7-9; CDR3aa: CASSLGQAGNTIYF; CDR3nt: TGTGCCAGCAGCTTAGGCCAGGCTGGAAACACCATATATTTT
j_gene: TRBJ1-2; abundance: NA; d_gene: TRBD1; v_gene: TRBV27; CDR3aa: CASSPQGQRAFNYGYTF; CDR3nt: TGTGCCAGCAGTCCCCAGGGACAGCGCGCATTTAACTATGGCTACACCTTC
j_gene: TRBJ1-5; abundance: NA; d_gene: TRBD1; v_gene: TRBV28; CDR3aa: CASSRLRDRESGNQPQHF; CDR3nt: TGTGCCAGCAGTCGACTCCGGGACAGGGAGTCTGGCAATCAGCCCCAGCATTTT
j_gene: TRBJ2-5; abundance: NA; d_gene: NA; v_gene: TRBV27; CDR3aa: CASSLGTRSRETQYF; CDR3nt: TGTGCCAGCAGTTTAGGAACTAGAAGTAGAGAGACCCAGTACTTC
j_gene: TRBJ1-1; abundance: NA; d_gene: NA; v_gene: TRBV5-1; CDR3aa: CASSLEWDTEAFF; CDR3nt: TGCGCCAGCAGCTTGGAATGGGACACTGAAGCTTTCTTT
j_gene: TRBJ1-3; abundance: NA; d_gene: TRBD1; v_gene: TRBV10-3; CDR3aa: CAISGDRGHTIYF; CDR3nt: TGTGCCATCAGCGGGGACAGGGGGCACACCATATATTTT